This T cell receptor (beta chain) derives from a study of prognosis after radiotherapy for stage I lung cancer (TCRdb year 2021). For the study in its entirety: Over 15 stage I NSCLC patients were enrolled in Nanjing, China, between April 2018 and 2019. All patients were considered medically inoperable, owing to comorbidities in around twelve and refusal of surgery in 6 or 7. The cohort was made up of some 12 men and about 6 women, with a median age of nearly 75 years and an age range of roughly 50 to 85 years. Tumor histology was squamous cell carcinoma in several patients and adenocarcinoma in about a dozen. Among the enrolled patients, more than twelve had newly diagnosed primary stage I lung tumors, while about 5 had oligometastatic NSCLC following surgical resection of the primary tumor. The study sequenced 38 blood samples from some 19 patients, one before and one after SBRT per patient. Concurrent therapy was not administered to any patient alongside SBRT. About 20% of the 19 patients developed distant metastases after SBRT, at a median of around 7 months; the other 15 showed no significant progression. The study profiled peripheral blood TCR beta repertoires from stage I NSCLC patients before and after stereotactic body radiotherapy and related them to distant failure. Using image-guided IMRT or VMAT, SBRT was delivered in 3 to 5 fractions at a biologically effective dose of at least 100 Gy. Beyond this particular receptor, the publication reports: Post-SBRT Shannon entropy and its change from baseline were lower in patients who developed distant metastases; baseline Shannon entropy was not associated with metastases. TRBV and TRBJ usage frequencies reportedly differed by metastasis status, in two V genes at baseline and in fewer than 10 V and two J genes after SBRT. After SBRT, the number of unique TCR clones decreased (median roughly 9,900 before versus 6,000 to 7,500 after; Wilcoxon paired P=0.011). The study was limited by the small cohort and short follow-up, and independent validation of the study findings is required. All reported P values were unadjusted for multiple comparisons. Whether the expanded TCR clones were tumor-specific was not determined.

The CDR3 sequence holds 15 residues, the cysteine and phenylalanine included. Just CDR3 DNA is preserved here, 45 bases in frame from base 1. CDR1 and CDR2 were assigned from the germline V gene as SGHDT and YYEEEE. This clonotype has at least ten counts. Its antigen is currently not known. A much larger clone differs from this one at a single base, so this may be a read error. No patient had a history of other malignancies or prior chemotherapy or radiotherapy, and all had node-negative disease on CT and PET/CT. About 6.3 milliliters of peripheral venous blood were drawn into EDTA tubes at each of two time points. Ficoll-Paque Plus density-gradient centrifugation was used to isolate PBMCs. Right after collection, samples were kept at -80 degrees C until analysis. Two rounds of multiplex PCR were performed to amplify the TCR beta CDR3 region from genomic DNA. The first PCR round used primers specific to each TRBV and TRBJ gene, and the primer sequences were filed in Chinese patent CN105087789A. Universal primers were used in the second PCR round. The Roche High Pure PCR Template Preparation Kit was used to extract genomic DNA from frozen PBMCs. An Illumina HiSeq 3000 was used to sequence the libraries paired-end with 151 bp reads. The original methods were these. CutAdapt was used to discard raw reads that did not contain the multiplex PCR primer sequences. PEAR was used to merge high-quality paired reads into contigs. MiXCR assigned TRB V, D and J gene segments to each contig by aligning to reference sequences. CDR3 sequences were clustered by base quality and sequence similarity to remove sequencing errors. Shannon entropy normalized by the natural log of productive TCR sequence number was used as the measure of diversity. One minus Shannon entropy divided by the natural log of the number of unique clonotypes was used as the definition of clonality. Using the Youden index from ROC curves, the researchers picked the repertoire-metric cut-offs for progression-free survival, and all analyses were carried out in R 3.5.3. TCRdb trimmed public reads at Q25 via fastp, called clones via MiXCR and kept in-frame beta chains. A single entry per CDR3 protein holds the most common genes and DNA from its merged rows. For this entry, the V and J calls and clone size follow TCRdb and not the study's own pipeline. The sample table lists approximately 20,000 distinct CDR3 sequences, around 26% of them with a count of one. About 20% of the sample is taken by the ten largest.

The chain is encoded by TRBV5-6 joined to TRBJ2-2; the D gene is perhaps TRBD2, from 5 matching bases. The specimen was PBMCs, collected before or after stereotactic body radiation therapy (not recorded which). This TCR came from a donor over 45 with non-small cell lung cancer. The bases read TGTGCCAGCAGCTTGAGCCCCCGGAGCACCGGGGAGCCGTTTTTT. Its translation reads: CASSLSPRSTGEPFF.